What follows are 12 T cell receptor beta chains derived from one specimen sequenced in a study of cytomegalovirus exposure and HLA in healthy donors. Both 60 Vbeta primers and 13 Jbeta primers went into the PCR. The table came from immunoSEQ multiplex PCR; TCRdb's copy has only in-frame clones and leaves some out. The sample includes around 86,000 clones, about three quarters seen only once; the top ten take approximately 3%. The sequencing input was PBMCs. These receptors all come from a man in his fifties in good health and CMV-seropositive.

This clone was detected once. The same CDR3 is also encoded by other DNA sequences in this sample. The V and J genes are TRBV10-3 and TRBJ2-4, with 9 bases lining up with TRBD2. Germline loops: CDR1 ENHRY, CDR2 SYGVKD. This CDR3 has 16 amino acids. The J segment lost 1 base and the V segment lost 3 bases, leaving 4 bases of the junction unmatched. This chain's CDR3 is CAISERREGAKNIQYF. Here the CDR3 DNA reads TGTGCCATCAGTGAAAGGCGGGAGGGTGCCAAAAACATTCAGTACTTC.

The chain employs TRBV10-3 and TRBJ2-2; 7 nucleotides agree with TRBD1. The CDR3 is 15 residues long. Germline CDR1 and CDR2: ENHRY and SYGVKD. V lost 7 bases to trimming and J lost 2 bases; unmatched junction nucleotides: 7. This CDR3 is CAIKVGTANTGELFF. The CDR3 nucleotides are TGTGCCATCAAGGTCGGGACAGCTAACACCGGGGAGCTGTTTTTT.

The CDR3 region has the DNA TGTGCCAGCAGCCTCGGGACAGGGGGCTTTCAGGCCGAGCAGTACTTC. It encodes CASSLGTGGFQAEQYF. This chain connects TRBV7-6 to TRBJ2-7, with 12 bases aligning to TRBD1. CDR3 length equals 16 residues. CDR1 and CDR2 from the germline V gene are SGHVS and FNYEAQ. V shed 5 bases and J 6 bases; nucleotides not matched to a gene: 11.

The chain is built from TRBV6-4 and TRBJ2-3, with 9 bases fitting TRBD1. The CDR3 consists of 15 residues. CDR1 MRHNA and CDR2 SNTAGT come from the germline V gene. Losses at the gene ends were 5 bases for V and 3 bases for J; bases not matched to a gene: 6. For the CDR3, the DNA is TGTGCCAGCAGTACAGGGGGCTTCGGGACAGATACGCAGTATTTT. Protein product: CASSTGGFGTDTQYF.

CDR3 nucleotides: TGCGCCAGCAGCCAAGGAACAGTGAGCTATGGCTACACCTTC. It yields the protein CASSQGTVSYGYTF. The chain combines TRBV4-1 with TRBJ1-2; D is unresolved. Germline-derived CDR1 and CDR2 are MGHRA and YSYEKL. The length of the CDR3 is 14 residues. V was cut by 1 base and J by 4 bases, with 10 bases left in between.

In its sample, this clone was seen a few times. CDR3 sequence reads: CASSLLARGSTDTQYF. Written as DNA, the CDR3 is TGTGCCAGCAGCTTACTAGCGAGGGGGTCCACAGATACGCAGTATTTT. The V gene is TRBV9, the J gene TRBJ2-3; TRBD2 is a possible D gene (7 bases). V was trimmed by 4 bases and J by 2 bases, leaving 17 bases between them. The CDR3 covers 16 residues. Germline CDR1 is SGDLS and CDR2 is YYNGEE.

This chain connects TRBV10-1 to TRBJ2-3; 8 bases align to TRBD1. The CDR3 extends over 17 amino acids. The germline CDR1 and CDR2 sequences are WNHNN and SYGVQD (reference sequence). With V trimmed by 9 bases and J by 2 bases, 16 bases remained unmatched. CDR3 residues: CARGYRDRTRHTDTQYF. CDR3 sequence (DNA): TGCGCCAGGGGCTACCGGGACAGGACCCGACACACAGATACGCAGTATTTT.

The chain has TRBV6-5 and TRBJ1-5, with D hard to call. The CDR3 extends over 15 amino acids. The V gene's germline CDR1 is MNHEY and CDR2 SVGAGI. Trimming shortened V by 0 bases and J by 1 base, and 7 bases separated the two germline ends. This chain's CDR3 is CASSYSIRSNQPQHF. In DNA form, the CDR3 reads TGTGCCAGCAGTTACTCGATACGGAGCAATCAGCCCCAGCATTTT.

This chain links TRBV5-1 with TRBJ1-2; 7 bases fit TRBD1. J lost 5 bases, V lost 0 bases, and 7 bases had no gene match. The CDR3 length is 15 residues. CDR1 is SGHRS and CDR2 is YFSETQ in the germline V gene. CDR3 amino acids: CASSLGGTAPYGYTF. DNA of the CDR3: TGCGCCAGCAGCTTGGGCGGGACAGCCCCTTATGGCTACACCTTC. Drawing the rest from reference TRBV5-1 and TRBJ1-2, the complete variable domain is KAGVTQTPRYLIKTRGQQVTLSCSPISGHRSVSWYQQTPGQGLQFLFEYFSETQRNKGNFPGRFSGRQFSNSRSEMNVSTLELGDSALYLCASSLGGTAPYGYTFGSGTRLTVV.

The genes are TRBV11-3 and TRBJ2-5, with D possibly matching TRBD2 (5 bases). V lost 5 bases and J 1 base, leaving 11 bases between the germline ends. The CDR3 length is 14 residues. Per the germline V gene, CDR1 is SGHNT and CDR2 is YENEEA. The CDR3 bases are TGTGCCAGCAGCCCACCGGGGATCCAAGAGACCCAGTACTTC. This sequence encodes CASSPPGIQETQYF. Full variable domain (remainder filled in from reference TRBV11-3 and TRBJ2-5): EAGVVQSPRYKIIEKKQPVAFWCNPISGHNTLYWYLQNLGQGPELLIRYENEEAVDDSQLPKDRFSAERLKGVDSTLKIQPAELGDSAVYLCASSPPGIQETQYFGPGTRLLVL.

This chain joins TRBV5-1 and TRBJ1-1; tentative D call: TRBD1 (5 bases). V was shortened by 0 bases and J by 5 bases, with 14 bases between the two germline ends. The CDR3 sequence is 15 residues long. The germline V gene has CDR1 SGHRS and CDR2 YFSETQ. This chain's CDR3 is CASSLARGVATEAFF. In DNA form, the CDR3 reads TGCGCCAGCAGCTTGGCGCGGGGGGTTGCAACTGAAGCTTTCTTT.

The chain links TRBV7-3 to TRBJ2-2, with TRBD2 identical over 7 bases. Trimming removed 5 bases from V and 6 bases from J; junction bases left unmatched: 3. This CDR3 contains 13 residues. The germline CDR1 and CDR2 sequences are SGHTA and FQGTGA. This CDR3 reads CASSRTSAGELFF. DNA of the CDR3: TGTGCCAGCAGCCGTACTAGCGCCGGGGAGCTGTTTTTT.